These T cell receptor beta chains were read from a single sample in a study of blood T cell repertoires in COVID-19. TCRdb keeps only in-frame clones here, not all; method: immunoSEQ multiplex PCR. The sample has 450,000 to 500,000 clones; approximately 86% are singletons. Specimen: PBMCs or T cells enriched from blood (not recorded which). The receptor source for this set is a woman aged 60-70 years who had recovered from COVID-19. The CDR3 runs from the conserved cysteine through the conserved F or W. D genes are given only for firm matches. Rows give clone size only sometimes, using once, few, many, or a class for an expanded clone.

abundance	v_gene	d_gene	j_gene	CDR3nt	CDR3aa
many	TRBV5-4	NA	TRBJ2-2	TGTGCCAGCAGACAGAAATCAGGGGAAACCGGGGAGCTGTTTTTT	CASRQKSGETGELFF
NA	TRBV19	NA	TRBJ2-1	TGTGCCAGTAGTATAGATCCCCCAGCAGGGAGGAATGAGCAGTTCTTC	CASSIDPPAGRNEQFF
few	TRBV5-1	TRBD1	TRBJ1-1	TGCGCCAGCAGCCCGGGAGGGGGCAACACTGAAGCTTTCTTT	CASSPGGGNTEAFF
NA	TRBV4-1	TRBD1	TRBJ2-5	TGCGCCAGCAGCCAAGCTTTACAGGGGGCAGAGACCCAGTACTTC	CASSQALQGAETQYF
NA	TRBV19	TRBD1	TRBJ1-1	TGTGCCAGTAGGCCCCAGGGGGCGCGTCCGGACACTGAAGCTTTCTTT	CASRPQGARPDTEAFF
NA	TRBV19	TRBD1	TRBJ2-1	TGTGCCAGTAGTACAGGACAGGGAAGCCGGTACAATGAGCAGTTCTTC	CASSTGQGSRYNEQFF
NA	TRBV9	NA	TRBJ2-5	TGTGCCAGCAGCGTAAGCCTAAGCGGGGCGGGGGCCGACCAAGAGACCCAGTACTTC	CASSVSLSGAGADQETQYF
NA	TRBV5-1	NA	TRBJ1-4	TGCGCCAGCAGCAGTGGTCTAGGACAGCCTGAAAAACTGTTTTTT	CASSSGLGQPEKLFF
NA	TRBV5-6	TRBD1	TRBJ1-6	TGTGCCAGCAGCTTTGAGGGACAGGGATCACCCCTCCACTTT	CASSFEGQGSPLHF
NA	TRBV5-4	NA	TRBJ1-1	TGTGCCAGCAGCGTGGCAGGGAACACTGAAGCTTTCTTT	CASSVAGNTEAFF
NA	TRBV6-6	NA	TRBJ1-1	TGTGCCAGCAGAACACTAGCCGAAGCTTTCTTT	CASRTLAEAFF
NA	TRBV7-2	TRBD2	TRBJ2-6	TGTGCCAGCAGCCCGGATCGACTAGCTCCGCGGTCTGGGGCCAACGTCCTGACTTTC	CASSPDRLAPRSGANVLTF
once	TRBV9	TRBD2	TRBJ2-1	TGTGCCAGCAGCCTTAGCGGGGGCCGCTACAATGAGCAGTTCTTC	CASSLSGGRYNEQFF
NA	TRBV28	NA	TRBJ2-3	TGTGCCAGCAGTTTTTTCGACACCATTGCCACAGATACGCAGTATTTT	CASSFFDTIATDTQYF
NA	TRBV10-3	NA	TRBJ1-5	TGTGCCATCAGTGAGTCGAACGGGAACAATCAGCCCCAGCATTTT	CAISESNGNNQPQHF
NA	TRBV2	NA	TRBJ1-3	TGTGCCAGCAGCCAGGGACTCACTGGAAACACCATATATTTT	CASSQGLTGNTIYF
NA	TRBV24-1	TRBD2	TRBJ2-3	TGTGCCACCAGTGAACTAGCGGGGGCCCTCACAGATACGCAGTATTTT	CATSELAGALTDTQYF
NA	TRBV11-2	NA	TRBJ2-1	TGTGCCAGCAGCTTAGGGATGGGGCAGGCGAAAGAGCAGTTCTTC	CASSLGMGQAKEQFF
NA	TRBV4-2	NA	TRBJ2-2	TGTGCCAGCAGCCAAGAGGATCTGAGGACCGGGGAGCTGTTTTTT	CASSQEDLRTGELFF
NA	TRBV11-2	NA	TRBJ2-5	TGTGCCAGCAGCTTCGGGGGCGGGGGCCTGATTGGGGAGACCCAGTACTTC	CASSFGGGGLIGETQYF
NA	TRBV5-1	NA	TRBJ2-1	TGCGCCAGCAGCTTGGGACAGGTTACCTTCAATGAGCAGTTCTTC	CASSLGQVTFNEQFF
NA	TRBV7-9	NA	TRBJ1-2	TGTGCCAGCACGGCCCAGGGAGGCTACACCTTC	CASTAQGGYTF
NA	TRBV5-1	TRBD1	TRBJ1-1	TGCGCCAGCAGCCGAGGGACAGCTAACACTGAAGCTTTCTTT	CASSRGTANTEAFF
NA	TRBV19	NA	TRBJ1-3	TGTGCCAGTAGTATTGGCAGGCCCGCTGGAAACACCATATATTTT	CASSIGRPAGNTIYF
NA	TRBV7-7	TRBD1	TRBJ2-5	TGTGCCAGCAGCTTAGCCTGGACAGGGCAAGAGACCCAGTACTTC	CASSLAWTGQETQYF
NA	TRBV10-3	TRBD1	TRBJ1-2	TGTGCCATCAGTGTGACAGGGAGCTATGGCTACACCTTC	CAISVTGSYGYTF
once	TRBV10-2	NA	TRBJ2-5	TGCGCCAGCAGTGAGATGACCAGAAGGGAGGAGACCCAGTACTTC	CASSEMTRREETQYF
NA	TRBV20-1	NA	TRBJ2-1	TGCAGTGCCGACGGAGAGTATGAGCAGTTCTTC	CSADGEYEQFF
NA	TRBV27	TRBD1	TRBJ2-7	TGTGCCAGCAGTTCGACGACAGGGACGAATTACGAGCAGTACTTC	CASSSTTGTNYEQYF
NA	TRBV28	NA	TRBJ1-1	TGTGCCAGCAGTTTATACAGGGCCGACACTGAAGCTTTCTTT	CASSLYRADTEAFF
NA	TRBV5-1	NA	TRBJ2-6	TGCGCCAGCAGCCAGGTTGGGTCTGGGGCCAACGTCCTGACTTTC	CASSQVGSGANVLTF
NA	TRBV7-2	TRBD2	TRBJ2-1	TGTGCCAGCAGCCGGAAGCGGCGGGGGGGATTCAATGAGCAGTTCTTC	CASSRKRRGGFNEQFF
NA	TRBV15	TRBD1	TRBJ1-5	TGTGCCACCAGCAGAGATTTGGTCACGACAGGGGGAGATCAGCCCCAGCATTTT	CATSRDLVTTGGDQPQHF
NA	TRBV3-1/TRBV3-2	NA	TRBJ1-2	TGTGCCAGCAGCCAAAGAGGCGCACCGGGCTATGGCTACACCTTC	CASSQRGAPGYGYTF
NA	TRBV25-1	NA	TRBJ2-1	TGTGCCAGCAGACTGGACAACCAGCAATACAATGAGCAGTTCTTC	CASRLDNQQYNEQFF
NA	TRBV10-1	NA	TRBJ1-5	TGCGCCAGCAGCTCGGGTCACCGCAATCAGCCCCAGCATTTT	CASSSGHRNQPQHF
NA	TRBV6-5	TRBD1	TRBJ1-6	TGTGCCAGCAGTAAGGACAGGGCCGGATCACCCCTCCACTTT	CASSKDRAGSPLHF
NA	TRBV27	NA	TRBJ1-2	TGTGCCAGCAGTTCCCCAGGGTCTTATGGCTACACCTTC	CASSSPGSYGYTF
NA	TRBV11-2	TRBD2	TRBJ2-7	TGTGCCAGCAGCCCCTCCGGGGGGGCTCGTTACGAGCAGTACTTC	CASSPSGGARYEQYF
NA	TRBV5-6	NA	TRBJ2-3	TGTGCCAGCAGCTTGGCTTTCCTAAGCACAGATACGCAGTATTTT	CASSLAFLSTDTQYF
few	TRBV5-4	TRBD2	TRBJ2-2	TGTGCCAGCAGCTCCGGGGGGGCTGCCACCGGGGAGCTGTTTTTT	CASSSGGAATGELFF
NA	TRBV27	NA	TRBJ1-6	TGTGCCAGCACGGGTTGGGGGGAAGCTAATTCACCCCTCCACTTT	CASTGWGEANSPLHF
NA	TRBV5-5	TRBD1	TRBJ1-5	TGTGCCAGCAGCTTGACTTGGGGACAGATTAATCAGCCCCAGCATTTT	CASSLTWGQINQPQHF
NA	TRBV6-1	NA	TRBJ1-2	TGTGCCAGCAGTGAAGGACAGGCCGCTAACTATGGCTACACCTTC	CASSEGQAANYGYTF
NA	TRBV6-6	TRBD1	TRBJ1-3	TGTGCCAGCAGTTACGGCACAGGGGGTAGGGGAAACACCATATATTTT	CASSYGTGGRGNTIYF
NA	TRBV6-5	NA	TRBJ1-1	TGTGCCTCCAACAGGGCGGAAGACACTGAAGCTTTCTTT	CASNRAEDTEAFF
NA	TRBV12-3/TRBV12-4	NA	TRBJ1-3	TGTGCCAGCCATCATGTTAACAGTTACACCATATATTTT	CASHHVNSYTIYF
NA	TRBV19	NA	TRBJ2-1	TGTGCCAGTAGTAAAATACAGGCGGCTGGTCCTGAGCAGTTCTTC	CASSKIQAAGPEQFF
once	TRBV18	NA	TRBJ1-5	TGTGCCAGCTCACCACTTAAAACGTCCGGGGAGGCCCAGCATTTT	CASSPLKTSGEAQHF
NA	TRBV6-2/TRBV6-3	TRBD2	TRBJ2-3	TGTGCCAGCAGTTACTGGCTAGCGGGGAGCACAGATACGCAGTATTTT	CASSYWLAGSTDTQYF
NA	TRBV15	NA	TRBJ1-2	TGTGCCACCAGCAGCAGGACAGACCGGAATGGCTACACCTTC	CATSSRTDRNGYTF
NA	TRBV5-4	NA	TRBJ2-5	TGTGCCAGCAGCCCTTCGGGGGAAGAGACCCAGTACTTC	CASSPSGEETQYF
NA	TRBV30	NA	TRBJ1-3	TGTGCCTCCTCGGGGGCTGGAAACACCATATATTTT	CASSGAGNTIYF
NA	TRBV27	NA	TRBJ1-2	TGTGCCAGCAGCACCCAGCGGGATTCGGGCTACACCTTC	CASSTQRDSGYTF
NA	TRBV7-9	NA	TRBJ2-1	TGTGCCAGCAGCCCCGCCGGGACATATAGGAATGAGCAGTTCTTC	CASSPAGTYRNEQFF
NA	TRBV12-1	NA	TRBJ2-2	TGTGCCAGCAGCTTTAGGTGGCCAGGGGCGTCCGGGGAGCTGTTTTTT	CASSFRWPGASGELFF
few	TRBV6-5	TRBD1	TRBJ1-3	TGTGCCAGCACATTACAGGGGTACGGAAACACCATATATTTT	CASTLQGYGNTIYF
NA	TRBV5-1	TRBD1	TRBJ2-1	TGCGCCAGCAAACCGTCGACAGGGGGCGATTGGGATGAGCAGTTCTTC	CASKPSTGGDWDEQFF
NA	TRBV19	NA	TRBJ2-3	TGTGCCAGTAGTATAGTGGGCCTCGCGAGGGCCACAGATACGCAGTATTTT	CASSIVGLARATDTQYF
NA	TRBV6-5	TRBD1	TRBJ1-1	TGTGCCAGCAGAAAGGGACAGCCGGGATTGACTGAAGCTTTCTTT	CASRKGQPGLTEAFF